The 21 T cell receptor beta chains given below trace back to one sample, sequenced in a study of cytomegalovirus exposure and HLA in healthy donors. The data were produced by immunoSEQ multiplex PCR, yet TCRdb's version contains in-frame clones alone and is incomplete. This table holds over 200,000 clones, around 87% found once. The sequenced sample consisted of PBMCs. All receptors derive from a woman aged 18-29 years in good health and CMV-seropositive.

This rearrangement joins TRBV5-1 to TRBJ2-7, with TRBD1 matching 9 bases. V gave up 2 bases and J gave up 4 bases; unmatched junction bases: 4. CDR1 and CDR2 (germline): SGHRS, YFSETQ. This CDR3 region has 14 residues. CDR3 in DNA: TGCGCCAGCAGCTTCACAGGGGGCGGATACGAGCAGTACTTC. This gives the protein CASSFTGGGYEQYF.

This chain links TRBV7-9 with TRBJ1-2, with unresolved D. With 5 bases removed from V and 4 bases from J, the gap between germline ends came to 26 bases. This CDR3 is built from 18 residues. Germline assignment: CDR1 SEHNR and CDR2 FQNEAQ (reference sequence). CDR3: CASSPAFRPRRWSYGYTF. CDR3 bases: TGTGCCAGCAGCCCCGCATTCAGACCCCGAAGATGGAGCTATGGCTACACCTTC.

The chain's CDR3 is CSVRGQGAWQPQHF. The CDR3 DNA reads as TGCAGCGTTCGGGGACAGGGGGCATGGCAGCCCCAGCATTTT. This rearrangement joins TRBV29-1 to TRBJ1-5; TRBD1 agrees at 12 bases. Per germline, CDR1 SQVTM and CDR2 ANQGSEA. V lost 5 bases to trimming and J lost 7 bases; unmatched junction nucleotides: 6. The CDR3 is made up of 14 amino acids.

The chain carries TRBV9 and TRBJ2-7; perhaps TRBD1 as D (5 bases). The CDR3 is 13 residues long. Trimming took 6 bases from V and 5 from J, leaving 15 bases between them. Germline V gene data show CDR1 as SGDLS and CDR2 as YYNGEE. The CDR3 DNA reads as TGTGCCAGCAACGGACACGAACAGGACGAGCAGTACTTC. Translating gives CASNGHEQDEQYF.

The genes are TRBV25-1 and TRBJ2-3, with D possibly matching TRBD1 (7 bases). CDR1 is MGHDK and CDR2 is SYGVNS in the germline V gene. The CDR3 is 16 amino acids. Trimming took 4 bases from V and 0 from J, leaving 14 bases between them. CDR3: CASSGQGLTSTDTQYF. The CDR3 region has the DNA TGTGCCAGCAGTGGACAGGGACTTACTAGCACAGATACGCAGTATTTT.

This clone was picked up many times. The sample has other DNA sequences that encode this CDR3 too. This chain uses TRBV6-1 with TRBJ2-7, with TRBD2 matching over 10 bases. V dropped 1 base and J dropped 0; count of bases not matched to a gene: 0. Germline V lookup: CDR1 MNHNS, CDR2 SASEGT. The CDR3 sequence is 15 residues long. The CDR3 here is CASSEGTSGSYEQYF. The CDR3, as DNA: TGTGCCAGCAGTGAAGGGACTAGCGGCTCCTACGAGCAGTACTTC.

The gene calls are TRBV2 and TRBJ1-2; no firm D call. The length of the CDR3 is 16 residues. Between the trimmed V and J ends, which lost 8 bases and 2 bases, there was a span of 21 bases. Germline values: CDR1 SNHLY, CDR2 FYNNEI. Here the CDR3 reads CASRYYLLQRNYGYTF. Written as DNA, the CDR3 is TGTGCCAGCCGATACTACCTCCTCCAGAGAAACTATGGCTACACCTTC.

The chain uses TRBV14 and TRBJ2-5, with a possible D match to TRBD1 (5 bases). The CDR3 runs 16 residues. Germline V gene lookup returns CDR1 SGHDN and CDR2 FVKESK. V dropped 1 base and J dropped 1 base, with 13 bases sitting between them. CDR3 DNA: TGTGCCAGCAGCCAAGTATACAGGACAACCCAAGAGACCCAGTACTTC. It codes for CASSQVYRTTQETQYF.

This rearrangement joins TRBV2 to TRBJ2-5, with 7 bases identical to TRBD2. CDR1 SNHLY and CDR2 FYNNEI come from the germline V gene. The CDR3 runs 13 residues. The V and J ends lost 7 bases and 5 bases, in that order; junction bases with no gene match: 7. CDR3 region: CASNGEAGETQYF. The CDR3, as DNA: TGTGCCAGCAATGGGGAAGCGGGGGAGACCCAGTACTTC.

This chain connects TRBV5-1 to TRBJ2-7, with TRBD2 matching 7 bases. V trimming: 4 bases; J trimming: 0 bases; junction bases outside the gene matches: 1. CDR1 and CDR2 (germline): SGHRS, YFSETQ. This CDR3 is built from 13 residues. CDR3 loop: CASSRGSSYEQYF. In nucleotides, the CDR3 is TGCGCCAGCAGCCGCGGGAGCTCCTACGAGCAGTACTTC.

V and J are TRBV28 and TRBJ1-5; TRBD1 is a possible D gene (5 bases). This CDR3 comprises 14 residues. Germline CDR1 MDHEN, CDR2 SYDVKM. V lost 0 bases and J 9 bases, leaving 12 bases between the germline ends. For the CDR3, the DNA is TGTGCCAGCAGTTTATGGGGCCAGGGCGTGCCCCAGCATTTT. Its translation: CASSLWGQGVPQHF.

This clone occurred once. The chain employs TRBV27 and TRBJ2-1; TRBD2 matches 11 bases. Trimming removed 5 bases from V and 3 bases from J; junction bases left unmatched: 6. Germline lookup yields CDR1 MNHEY and CDR2 SMNVEV (reference sequence). The CDR3 has 16 residues. The CDR3 here is CASSRGTSGNYNEQFF. DNA of the CDR3: TGTGCCAGCAGTAGGGGGACTAGCGGAAACTACAATGAGCAGTTCTTC.

The rearrangement uses TRBV29-1 and TRBJ2-7; TRBD2 agrees at 11 bases. Germline CDR1 reads SQVTM; CDR2 reads ANQGSEA. This CDR3 has 12 residues. V lost 7 bases to trimming and J lost 5 bases; unmatched junction nucleotides: 4. The CDR3 sequence is CSGGLAGNEQYF. The CDR3 DNA follows: TGCAGCGGCGGACTAGCGGGCAACGAGCAGTACTTC.

This chain links TRBV12-2 with TRBJ1-5; TRBD1, as called in the table, went unchecked against the DNA. TRBV12-2 corresponds to a pseudogene. The CDR3 runs 17 residues. The CDR3 DNA follows: TGTGCAAGTCGCCCCCCGGGACAGGGGGCATGCAATCAGCCCCAGCATTTT. Translated, it gives CASRPPGQGACNQPQHF.

This chain links TRBV7-6 with TRBJ2-1, with 8 positions matching TRBD2. The length of the CDR3 is 16 residues. Germline CDR1 and CDR2: SGHVS and FNYEAQ. Trimming at V came to 5 bases and at J to 4 bases, leaving 10 bases not matched to a gene. The DNA for the CDR3 is TGTGCCAGCAGCCCACAAGGGGTAGCGGGATACAATGAGCAGTTCTTC. It yields the protein CASSPQGVAGYNEQFF.

The chain combines TRBV27 with TRBJ2-2; D possibly corresponds to TRBD1 (5 bases). V was pared by 5 bases and J by 2 bases, with 15 bases between. This CDR3 has 16 amino acids. CDR1 MNHEY and CDR2 SMNVEV come from the germline V gene (reference sequence). The DNA of the CDR3 is TGTGCCAGCAGTCCTCTTGGGGCGACCAACACCGGGGAGCTGTTTTTT. This encodes CASSPLGATNTGELFF.

This clone was recorded once. This rearrangement joins TRBV7-2 to TRBJ2-1, with D perhaps TRBD2 (5 bases). Per germline, CDR1 SGHTA and CDR2 FQGNSA. This CDR3 has 13 amino acids. V lost 5 bases and J 9 bases, leaving 14 bases between the germline ends. The CDR3 sequence is CASSTAAGGEQFF. DNA for the CDR3: TGTGCCAGCAGCACCGCCGCGGGCGGTGAGCAGTTCTTC.

The chain uses TRBV5-1 and TRBJ2-2, with TRBD1 matching over 8 bases. The CDR3 sequence is 15 residues long. Trimming took 2 bases from V and 6 from J; bases not matched to a gene: 6. Germline CDR1 SGHRS, CDR2 YFSETQ. The CDR3: CASSFFRGPAGELFF. In DNA, the CDR3 is TGCGCCAGCAGCTTCTTCAGGGGGCCGGCCGGGGAGCTGTTTTTT.

This chain joins TRBV4-1 and TRBJ2-1; 8 nucleotides line up with TRBD1. The J segment lost 6 bases and the V segment lost 5 bases, leaving 21 bases of the junction unmatched. Germline CDR1 reads MGHRA; CDR2 reads YSYEKL. The length of the CDR3 is 19 residues. The CDR3 region is CASSWPPDRAKIRANEQFF. As DNA, the CDR3 is TGCGCCAGCAGCTGGCCCCCGGACAGGGCAAAAATAAGGGCCAATGAGCAGTTCTTC.

Of note for this clone: Other DNA sequences from this sample encode an identical CDR3 as well. The CDR3 DNA reads as TGTGCCAGTAGTATAGGACAGGGAGGAGAGACCCAGTACTTC. Translating gives CASSIGQGGETQYF. The chain couples TRBV19 to TRBJ2-5; D possibly corresponds to TRBD1 (7 bases). V lost 1 base to trimming and J lost 4 bases, with 10 bases between them. Germline values: CDR1 LNHDA, CDR2 SQIVND (reference sequence). This CDR3 is 14 amino acids long.

This chain uses TRBV6-5 with TRBJ1-2; 8 nucleotides align to TRBD1. CDR1 and CDR2 (germline): MNHEY, SVGAGI. The CDR3 sequence is 15 residues long. The V and J ends lost 7 bases and 4 bases, in that order; junction bases with no gene match: 11. The CDR3 sequence: CASKPQGVGSYGYTF. In nucleotides, the CDR3 is TGTGCCAGCAAACCACAGGGGGTCGGAAGCTATGGCTACACCTTC.